This T cell receptor (beta chain) was retrieved from a study of radiation and T cells in renal cell carcinoma. Study conclusions and caveats: In blood, top tumor clones expanded by 2 weeks, shrinking by 4.

Method: immunoSEQ multiplex PCR; TCRdb's copy keeps in-frame clones and lacks some. The table records fewer than 200,000 clones, about 87% of them present only once. The time point here: blood 4 weeks post-SBRT, at nephrectomy. Treatment denoted: 15 Gy SBRT to primary tumor, nephrectomy 4 weeks later. The patient's renal cell carcinoma had clear cell pathology. On this clone itself: What it recognizes is unknown.

The germline V gene encodes CDR1 SGHAT and CDR2 FQNNGV. V gave up 5 bases and J gave up 2 bases, with 12 bases separating them. This CDR3 region has 14 residues. The receptor was isolated from a woman aged 45-65 years with renal cell carcinoma. The rearrangement joins TRBV11-2 to TRBJ1-1; D call uncertain. The sample here was blood, taken from a patient whose treatment included radiotherapy and nephrectomy. As DNA, the CDR3 is TGTGCCAGCAGCACTTTTCGACATAACACTGAAGCTTTCTTT. It is translated as CASSTFRHNTEAFF.